This T cell receptor beta chain was profiled in a study of CD4 T cells in relation to SARS-CoV-2 and coronaviruses. Study details: The negative reference was HIV-1 Nef peptide pool or peptide-free culture.

Profiled with immunoSEQ multiplex PCR; TCRdb holds only in-frame clones, not every one. The sample holds 16,000 or so clones, around 77% seen once. As concerns this clone: What it binds is unknown.

The unexposed donors gave CD4+ T cells in about 2011-2018, prior to COVID-19. After more than eight days of culture, CD4+ T cells were isolated. Some 1.9 million PBMCs per well were cultured with approximately 10 IU/ml IL-2. Germline V gene lookup returns CDR1 SNHLY and CDR2 FYNNEI. The ends lost 4 bases at V and 2 bases at J; junction bases unmatched: 4. This CDR3 is built from 15 residues. The chain employs TRBV2 and TRBJ2-3; 9 nucleotides align to TRBD2. The sequence was collected from a human donor in good health. Source material: CD4+ T cells from PBMCs, cultured in vitro. The CDR3 sequence: CASSVTSGITDTQYF. CDR3 nucleotides: TGTGCCAGCAGTGTGACTAGCGGAATCACAGATACGCAGTATTTT.